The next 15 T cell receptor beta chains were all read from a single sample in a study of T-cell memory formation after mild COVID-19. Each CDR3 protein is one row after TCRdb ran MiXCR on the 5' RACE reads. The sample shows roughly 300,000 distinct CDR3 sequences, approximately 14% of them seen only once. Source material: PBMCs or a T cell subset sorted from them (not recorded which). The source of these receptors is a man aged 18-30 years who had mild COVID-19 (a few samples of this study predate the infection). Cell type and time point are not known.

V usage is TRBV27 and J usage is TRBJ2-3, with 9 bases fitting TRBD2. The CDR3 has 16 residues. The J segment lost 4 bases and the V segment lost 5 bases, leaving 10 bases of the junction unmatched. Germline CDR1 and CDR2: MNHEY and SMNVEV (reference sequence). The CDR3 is CASSPVSGGTSDTQYF. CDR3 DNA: TGTGCCAGCAGTCCCGTCAGCGGGGGGACTTCAGATACGCAGTATTTT.

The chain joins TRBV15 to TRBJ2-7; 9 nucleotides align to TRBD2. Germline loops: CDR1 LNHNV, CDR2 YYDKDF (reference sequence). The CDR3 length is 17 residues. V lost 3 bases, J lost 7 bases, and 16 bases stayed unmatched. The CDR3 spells CATSSSRTSAGTGEQYV. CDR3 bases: TGTGCCACCAGCAGTTCCAGGACTAGCGCAGGGACGGGTGAGCAGTACGTC.

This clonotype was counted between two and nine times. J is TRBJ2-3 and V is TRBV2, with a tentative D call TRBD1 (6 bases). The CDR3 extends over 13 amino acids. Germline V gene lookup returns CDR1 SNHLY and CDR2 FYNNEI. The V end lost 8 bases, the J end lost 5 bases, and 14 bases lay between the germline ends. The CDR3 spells CASESQGLDTQYF. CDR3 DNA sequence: TGTGCCAGCGAGTCACAGGGCTTAGATACGCAGTATTTT.

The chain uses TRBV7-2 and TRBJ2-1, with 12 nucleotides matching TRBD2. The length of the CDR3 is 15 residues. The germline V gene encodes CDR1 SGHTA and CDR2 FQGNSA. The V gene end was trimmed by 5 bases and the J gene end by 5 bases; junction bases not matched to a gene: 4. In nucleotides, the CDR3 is TGTGCCAGCAGCCCCAGACTAGCGGGGGACAATGAGCAGTTCTTC. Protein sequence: CASSPRLAGDNEQFF.

The CDR3 bases are TGTGCCAGCAGCCAACCTAGTGATCGGATAAACACCGGGGAGCTGTTTTTT. Residues: CASSQPSDRINTGELFF. V gene TRBV5-4 combines with J gene TRBJ2-2; D gene unclear. The CDR3 is 17 residues long. Trimming pared 4 bases from V and 2 bases from J, leaving 18 bases between. Germline CDR1 and CDR2: SGHNT and YYREEE (reference sequence). Full variable domain (outside the CDR3, taken from reference TRBV5-4 and TRBJ2-2): ETGVTQSPTHLIKTRGQQVTLRCSSQSGHNTVSWYQQALGQGPQFIFQYYREEENGRGNFPPRFSGLQFPNYSSELNVNALELDDSALYLCASSQPSDRINTGELFFGEGSRLTVL.

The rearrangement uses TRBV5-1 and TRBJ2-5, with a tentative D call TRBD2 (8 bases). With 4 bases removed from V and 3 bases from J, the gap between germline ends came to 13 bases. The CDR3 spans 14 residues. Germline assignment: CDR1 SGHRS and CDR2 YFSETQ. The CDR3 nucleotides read TGCGCCAGCAGCGCGGGGGGACAGAAAGAGACCCAGTACTTC. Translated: CASSAGGQKETQYF.

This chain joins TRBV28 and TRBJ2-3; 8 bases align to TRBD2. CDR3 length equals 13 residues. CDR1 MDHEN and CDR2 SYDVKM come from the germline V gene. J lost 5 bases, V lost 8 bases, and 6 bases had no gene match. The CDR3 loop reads CASFGTRRDTQYF. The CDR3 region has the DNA TGTGCCAGCTTCGGGACTAGAAGAGATACGCAGTATTTT.

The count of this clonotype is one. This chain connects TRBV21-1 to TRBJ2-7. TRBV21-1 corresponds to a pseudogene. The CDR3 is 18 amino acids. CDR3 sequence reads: CASSKGKGRKGDRNEQYF. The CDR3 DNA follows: TGTGCCAGCAGCAAAGGAAAGGGAAGAAAAGGCGATAGGAACGAGCAGTACTTC.

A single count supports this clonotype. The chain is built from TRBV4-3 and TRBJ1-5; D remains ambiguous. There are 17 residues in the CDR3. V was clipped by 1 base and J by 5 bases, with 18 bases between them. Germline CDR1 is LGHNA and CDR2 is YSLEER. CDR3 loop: CASSQVVGRQLDQPQHF. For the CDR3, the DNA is TGCGCCAGCAGCCAAGTGGTAGGACGTCAGTTAGATCAGCCCCAGCATTTT.

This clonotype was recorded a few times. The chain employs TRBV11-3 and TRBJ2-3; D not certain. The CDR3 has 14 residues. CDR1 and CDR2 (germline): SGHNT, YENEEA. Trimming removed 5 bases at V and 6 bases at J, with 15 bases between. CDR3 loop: CASSPSLSLDTQYF. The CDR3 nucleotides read TGTGCCAGCAGCCCTAGTCTGAGCTTGGATACGCAGTATTTT. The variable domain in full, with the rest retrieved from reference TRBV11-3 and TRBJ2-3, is EAGVVQSPRYKIIEKKQPVAFWCNPISGHNTLYWYLQNLGQGPELLIRYENEEAVDDSQLPKDRFSAERLKGVDSTLKIQPAELGDSAVYLCASSPSLSLDTQYFGPGTRLTVL.

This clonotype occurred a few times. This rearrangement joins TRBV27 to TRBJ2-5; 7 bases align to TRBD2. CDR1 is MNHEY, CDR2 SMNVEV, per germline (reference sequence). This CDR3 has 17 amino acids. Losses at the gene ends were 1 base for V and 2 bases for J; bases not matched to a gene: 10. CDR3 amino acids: CASSLWGEGGGQETQYF. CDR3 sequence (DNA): TGTGCCAGCAGTTTATGGGGCGAAGGCGGGGGTCAAGAGACCCAGTACTTC.

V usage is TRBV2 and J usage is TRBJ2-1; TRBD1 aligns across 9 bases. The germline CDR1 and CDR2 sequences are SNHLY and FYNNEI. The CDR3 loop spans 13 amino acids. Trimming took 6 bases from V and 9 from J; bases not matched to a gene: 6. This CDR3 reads CASRGTGPAEQFF. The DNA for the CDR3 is TGTGCCAGCAGGGGGACAGGGCCAGCTGAGCAGTTCTTC.

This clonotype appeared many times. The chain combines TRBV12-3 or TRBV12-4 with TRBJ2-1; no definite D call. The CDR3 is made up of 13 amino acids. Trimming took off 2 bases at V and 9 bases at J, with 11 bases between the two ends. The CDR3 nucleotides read TGTGCCAGCAGTTTACTGATCCGGGTTGAGCAGTTCTTC. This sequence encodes CASSLLIRVEQFF.

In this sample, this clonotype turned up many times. CDR3 protein: CASSSGGPQETQYF. The DNA of the CDR3 is TGCGCCAGCAGCTCGGGGGGGCCCCAAGAGACCCAGTACTTC. V gene TRBV5-1 combines with J gene TRBJ2-5, with 8 positions matching TRBD2. With V trimmed by 3 bases and J by 1 base, 2 bases remained unmatched. The germline gives CDR1 SGHRS, CDR2 YFSETQ. The length of the CDR3 is 14 residues.

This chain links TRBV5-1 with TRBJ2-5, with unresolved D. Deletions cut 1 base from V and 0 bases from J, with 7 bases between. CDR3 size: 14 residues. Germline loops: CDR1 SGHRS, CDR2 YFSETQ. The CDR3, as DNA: TGCGCCAGCAGCTTGCAGGATTACCAAGAGACCCAGTACTTC. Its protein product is CASSLQDYQETQYF.